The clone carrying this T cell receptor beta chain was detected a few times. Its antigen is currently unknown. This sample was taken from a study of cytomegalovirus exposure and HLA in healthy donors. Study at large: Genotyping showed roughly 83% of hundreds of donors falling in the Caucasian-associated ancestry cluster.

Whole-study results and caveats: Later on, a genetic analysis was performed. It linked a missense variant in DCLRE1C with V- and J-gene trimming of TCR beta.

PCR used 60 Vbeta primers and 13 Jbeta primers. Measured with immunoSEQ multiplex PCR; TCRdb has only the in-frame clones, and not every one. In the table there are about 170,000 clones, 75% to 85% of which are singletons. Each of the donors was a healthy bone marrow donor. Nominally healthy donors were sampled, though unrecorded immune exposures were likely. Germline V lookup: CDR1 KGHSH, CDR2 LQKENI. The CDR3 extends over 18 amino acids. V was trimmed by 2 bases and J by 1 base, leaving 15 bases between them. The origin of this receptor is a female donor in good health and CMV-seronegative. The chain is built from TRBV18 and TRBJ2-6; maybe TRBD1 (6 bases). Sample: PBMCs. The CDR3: CASSPGGRGLSGANVLTF. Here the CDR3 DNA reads TGTGCCAGCTCACCAGGTGGCAGGGGTCTGTCTGGGGCCAACGTCCTGACTTTC. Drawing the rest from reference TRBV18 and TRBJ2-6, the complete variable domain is NAGVMQNPRHLVRRRGQEARLRCSPMKGHSHVYWYRQLPEEGLKFMVYLQKENIIDESGMPKERFSAEFPKEGPSILRIQQVVRGDSAAYFCASSPGGRGLSGANVLTFGAGSRLTVL.